The rows below give T cell receptor beta chains drawn from one sample of a study of vaccination effects on CD4 cells after COVID-19. Data came from immunoSEQ multiplex PCR; TCRdb stores just in-frame clones and leaves some out. The sample carries 50,000 to 60,000 clones, under 75% recorded once. These TCRs are of unknown antigen specificity. The material sequenced was CD4+ T cells from PBMCs cultured with SARS-CoV-2 spike peptides, taken before COVID-19 vaccination. The source of these receptors is a human donor who received a COVID-19 vaccine. Each CDR3 is given with its conserved first and last residue. A D gene is named only where the DNA matches it firmly. Some rows have no size entry. The others give once, few or many, or a class for an expanded clone.

size	J	V	D	DNA	CDR3
-	TRBJ1-6	TRBV28	-	TGTGCCAGCAGTCCCCCGGGGACCTATAATTCACCCCTCCACTTT	CASSPPGTYNSPLHF
-	TRBJ2-3	TRBV6-2/TRBV6-3	-	TGTGCCAGCAGCCACACAGATACGCAGTATTTT	CASSHTDTQYF
-	TRBJ1-2	TRBV12-3/TRBV12-4	TRBD1	TGTGCCAGCAGTTTAGGACAGGGGTATGGCTACACCTTC	CASSLGQGYGYTF
few	TRBJ1-5	TRBV2	TRBD1	TGTGCCAGCAGTCGACAGGGTTGGAATCAGCCCCAGCATTTT	CASSRQGWNQPQHF
-	TRBJ1-2	TRBV6-5	-	TGTGCCAGCAGTTACATGGGTCGGGGTGGCTACACCTTC	CASSYMGRGGYTF
-	TRBJ1-4	TRBV27	-	TGTGCCAGCAGTTTCAGGGGTAATGAAAAACTGTTTTTT	CASSFRGNEKLFF
-	TRBJ1-5	TRBV2	TRBD1	TGTGCCAGCAGTGGGACAGGCAACAATCAGCCCCAGCATTTT	CASSGTGNNQPQHF
-	TRBJ2-1	TRBV30	-	TGTGCCTGGAGTGCCTACAATGAGCAGTTCTTC	CAWSAYNEQFF
-	TRBJ2-1	TRBV10-3	TRBD2	TGTGCCATCAGTGACGGACTAGCGGGAGGTATTAATGAGCAGTTCTTC	CAISDGLAGGINEQFF
-	TRBJ1-2	TRBV7-9	-	TGTGCCAGCAGCTTCAACCAGGGAGCGAGGGGCTACACCTTC	CASSFNQGARGYTF
-	TRBJ2-1	TRBV10-3	TRBD1	TGTGCCATCAGCAAAGGGGACAGGTTGTTCTTC	CAISKGDRLFF
once	TRBJ1-2	TRBV12-5	-	TGTGCTAGTGGTTCGGGCCACGGGTCCTATGGCTACACCTTC	CASGSGHGSYGYTF
-	TRBJ1-1	TRBV12-3/TRBV12-4	-	TGTGCCAGCAGTTTGAGGGGGGAAGCTTTCTTT	CASSLRGEAFF
-	TRBJ2-1	TRBV7-3	TRBD1	TGTGCCAGCAGCCTAAGGGGGACAGCGAAGGCCCCCGGTGAGCAGTTCTTC	CASSLRGTAKAPGEQFF
-	TRBJ2-1	TRBV7-3	TRBD1	TGTGCCAGCAGCGCGCCAGGGGGCAATGAGCAGTTCTTC	CASSAPGGNEQFF
-	TRBJ2-1	TRBV3-1/TRBV3-2	TRBD2	TGTGCCAGCAGCCAAGATCCCGGGGGGAAAATGATTGAGCAGTTCTTC	CASSQDPGGKMIEQFF
once	TRBJ2-7	TRBV28	TRBD1	TGTGCCAGCAGCCGTACAGGGGGCTCCTACGAGCAGTACTTC	CASSRTGGSYEQYF
-	TRBJ2-1	TRBV28	TRBD2	TGTGCCAGCAGTTTTCCCGGTTGGCGGGAGGCCACCTACAATGAGCAGTTCTTC	CASSFPGWREATYNEQFF
-	TRBJ1-2	TRBV7-2	TRBD1	TGTGCCAGCAGCCCGGACAGGGGGCTTGGTGGCTACACCTTC	CASSPDRGLGGYTF
few	TRBJ1-1	TRBV5-6	-	TGTGCCAGCAGCTTGGTTAAGGGGGGCCGCATGAACACTGAAGCTTTCTTT	CASSLVKGGRMNTEAFF
few	TRBJ2-3	TRBV19	TRBD2	TGTGCCAGTTCGTTTAGCGGGGGCATCCGGGATACGCAGTATTTT	CASSFSGGIRDTQYF
-	TRBJ1-6	TRBV2	TRBD1	TGTGCCAGCAGCCCTACAGGGGGCTCGGGATCACCCCTCCACTTT	CASSPTGGSGSPLHF
-	TRBJ2-2	TRBV11-3	TRBD2	TGTGCCAGCAAACTAGCGGGAGATATTCCCGGGGAGCTGTTTTTT	CASKLAGDIPGELFF
-	TRBJ2-3	TRBV7-2	-	TGTGCCAGCAGCTTAGTGCCTAGGGGTCCACTAGATACGCAGTATTTT	CASSLVPRGPLDTQYF
-	TRBJ1-1	TRBV29-1	-	TGCAGCGCATTAGACAGGATGGACACTGAAGCTTTCTTT	CSALDRMDTEAFF
-	TRBJ2-2	TRBV10-3	-	TGTGCCATCAGCGTCGGGTACACCGGGGAGCTGTTTTTT	CAISVGYTGELFF
-	TRBJ1-2	TRBV5-1	-	TGCGCCAGCAGCTTGAGCCCTGGCTACACCTTC	CASSLSPGYTF
few	TRBJ1-3	TRBV29-1	-	TGCAGCGTTGCCTTTGGAAACACCATATATTTT	CSVAFGNTIYF
few	TRBJ2-1	TRBV20-1	-	TGCAGTGCTAGTTTCGGGCAAAATTCCTACAATGAGCAGTTCTTC	CSASFGQNSYNEQFF
-	TRBJ1-2	TRBV25-1	-	TGTGCCAGCAGTGTCCCGGGACGGGATGGCTACACCTTC	CASSVPGRDGYTF